One and the same sample provided the 13 T cell receptor beta chains below, sequenced in a study of control samples from healthy donors and cancer patients. TCRdb's copy holds only in-frame clones and misses some; the assay was immunoSEQ multiplex PCR. Its table lists approximately 190,000 clones. The specimen was blood. These TCRs come from a woman in her thirties in good health.

This chain links TRBV9 with TRBJ2-7; D is tentatively TRBD1 or TRBD2 (5 bases each). V was pared by 1 base and J by 4 bases, with 12 bases between. Germline V lookup: CDR1 SGDLS, CDR2 YYNGEE. This CDR3 spans 14 amino acids. The DNA of the CDR3 is TGTGCCAGCAGCGTAAAGAGGGGCGGGTACGAGCAGTACTTC. Translation: CASSVKRGGYEQYF.

The J gene is TRBJ1-5, the V gene TRBV27, with 10 bases fitting TRBD1. The junction had 8 bases not matched to a gene; V was cut back by 2 bases and J by 1 base. The CDR3 sequence is 18 residues long. Per germline, CDR1 MNHEY and CDR2 SMNVEV (reference sequence). CDR3 sequence: CASSLTGQGGTSNQPQHF. The DNA of the CDR3 is TGTGCCAGCAGTTTAACAGGACAGGGGGGTACGAGCAATCAGCCCCAGCATTTT.

The chain links TRBV21-1 to TRBJ1-5; TRBD1 is the table's D call and was not checked against the DNA. TRBV21-1 is a pseudogene segment. The CDR3 sequence is 16 residues long. The CDR3 is CASSQIRWQGNQPQHF. CDR3 DNA sequence: TGTGCCAGCAGCCAGATACGATGGCAGGGTAATCAGCCCCAGCATTTT.

V is TRBV10-3 and J is TRBJ2-3; perhaps TRBD2 as D (5 bases). Per the germline V gene, CDR1 is ENHRY and CDR2 is SYGVKD. The CDR3 runs to 14 residues. V lost 10 bases and J lost 2, with 16 bases in between. CDR3 bases: TGTGCCACGAGGGAATACGGACTCACAGATACGCAGTATTTT. This encodes CATREYGLTDTQYF.

The chain uses TRBV6-1 and TRBJ1-2, with 9 bases identical to TRBD1. This CDR3 has 15 residues. The germline V gene encodes CDR1 MNHNS and CDR2 SASEGT. V shed 3 bases and J 5 bases; nucleotides not matched to a gene: 7. The CDR3 loop reads CASSDLGTGMYGYTF. The CDR3, as DNA: TGTGCCAGCAGTGACCTTGGGACAGGGATGTATGGCTACACCTTC.

The V gene is TRBV18, the J gene TRBJ1-6; 11 bases map to TRBD1. Per the germline V gene, CDR1 is KGHSH and CDR2 is LQKENI. V lost 6 bases, J lost 7 bases, and 5 bases stayed unmatched. The CDR3 contains 15 residues. The CDR3 protein is CASSLGDRGNSPLHF. The CDR3 nucleotides read TGTGCCAGCTCCTTAGGGGACAGGGGGAATTCACCCCTCCACTTT. Full variable domain (outside the CDR3, taken from reference TRBV18 and TRBJ1-6): NAGVMQNPRHLVRRRGQEARLRCSPMKGHSHVYWYRQLPEEGLKFMVYLQKENIIDESGMPKERFSAEFPKEGPSILRIQQVVRGDSAAYFCASSLGDRGNSPLHFGNGTRLTVT.

The chain is built from TRBV24-1 and TRBJ2-1; D unresolved. The CDR3 runs 12 residues. Germline lookup yields CDR1 KGHDR and CDR2 SFDVKD. V lost 3 bases to trimming and J lost 5 bases, with 4 bases between them. CDR3 region: CATSDNDNEQFF. CDR3 coding DNA: TGTGCCACCAGTGATAATGACAATGAGCAGTTCTTC.

The chain has TRBV6-2 or TRBV6-3 and TRBJ1-5, with 8 bases identical to TRBD1. V dropped 5 bases and J dropped 1; count of bases not matched to a gene: 1. CDR3 length equals 14 residues. Germline V gene lookup returns CDR1 MNHEY and CDR2 SVGEGT. The DNA for the CDR3 is TGTGCCAGCAGTCGACAGGGGAGCAATCAGCCCCAGCATTTT. This sequence encodes CASSRQGSNQPQHF.

V and J are TRBV5-6 and TRBJ1-1, with D perhaps matching TRBD1 (5 bases). In germline, CDR1 is SGHDT, CDR2 YYEEEE. Trimming shortened V by 0 bases and J by 0 bases, and 12 bases separated the two germline ends. The CDR3 extends over 16 amino acids. In nucleotides, the CDR3 is TGTGCCAGCAGCTTGGGGTCCGGGGGAATGAACACTGAAGCTTTCTTT. This sequence encodes CASSLGSGGMNTEAFF.

The V and J genes are TRBV20-1 and TRBJ1-2; D not certain. The V end was cut by 4 bases, the J end by 6 bases, with 3 bases between. Germline loops: CDR1 DFQATT, CDR2 SNEGSKA (reference sequence). The CDR3 extends over 9 amino acids. The CDR3 DNA follows: TGCAGTGCTACGGATGGCTACACCTTC. Its protein is CSATDGYTF.

The chain combines TRBV30 with TRBJ1-4, with 7 bases that match TRBD1. After removal of 0 bases from V and 5 bases from J, the junction contained 3 bases not matched to a gene. CDR1 is GTSNPN, CDR2 SVGIG, per germline (reference sequence). This CDR3 is built from 14 residues. The CDR3 region has the DNA TGTGCCTGGAGTGTACTGACAGGGAATGAAAAACTGTTTTTT. This codes for CAWSVLTGNEKLFF. The whole variable domain, remainder taken from reference TRBV30 and TRBJ1-4, is SQTIHQWPATLVQPVGSPLSLECTVEGTSNPNLYWYRQAAGRGLQLLFYSVGIGQISSEVPQNLSASRPQDRQFILSSKKLLLSDSGFYLCAWSVLTGNEKLFFGSGTQLSVL.

V is TRBV27 and J is TRBJ2-2, with a possible D match to TRBD2 (5 bases). CDR1 and CDR2 (germline): MNHEY, SMNVEV (reference sequence). The CDR3 totals 14 residues. V was trimmed by 3 bases and J by 5 bases, leaving 10 bases between them. Here the CDR3 reads CASSFSGLTGELFF. DNA for the CDR3: TGTGCCAGCAGTTTTTCGGGGTTAACCGGGGAGCTGTTTTTT.

The V gene is TRBV5-1, the J gene TRBJ1-3; D not resolved. Trimming removed 2 bases from V and 0 bases from J, with 12 bases in between. Germline assignment: CDR1 SGHRS and CDR2 YFSETQ. This CDR3 region has 16 residues. For the CDR3, the DNA is TGCGCCAGCAGCTTAGGGTACCGCAGCTCTGGAAACACCATATATTTT. This gives the protein CASSLGYRSSGNTIYF.